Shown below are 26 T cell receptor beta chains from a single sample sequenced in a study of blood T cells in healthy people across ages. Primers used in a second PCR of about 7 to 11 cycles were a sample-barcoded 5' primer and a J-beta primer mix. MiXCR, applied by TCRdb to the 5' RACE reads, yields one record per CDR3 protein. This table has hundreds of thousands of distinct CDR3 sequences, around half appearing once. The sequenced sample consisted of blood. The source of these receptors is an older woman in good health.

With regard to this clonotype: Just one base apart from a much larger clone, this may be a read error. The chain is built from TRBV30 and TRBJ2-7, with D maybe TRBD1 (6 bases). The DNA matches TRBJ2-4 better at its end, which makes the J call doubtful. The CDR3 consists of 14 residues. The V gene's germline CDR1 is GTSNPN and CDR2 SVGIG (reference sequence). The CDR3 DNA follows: TGTGCCTGCTCTGGGGGCGTAGGCAAAGACATTCAGTACTTC. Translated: CACSGGVGKDIQYF.

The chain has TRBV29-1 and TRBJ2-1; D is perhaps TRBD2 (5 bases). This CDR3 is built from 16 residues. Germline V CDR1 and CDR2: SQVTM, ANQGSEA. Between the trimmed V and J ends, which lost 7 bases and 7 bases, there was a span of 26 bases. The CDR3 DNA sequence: TGCAGCGCTCCTCTAGACTCCTTCGGCCCGGGAAATGAGCAGTTCTTC. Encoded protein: CSAPLDSFGPGNEQFF.

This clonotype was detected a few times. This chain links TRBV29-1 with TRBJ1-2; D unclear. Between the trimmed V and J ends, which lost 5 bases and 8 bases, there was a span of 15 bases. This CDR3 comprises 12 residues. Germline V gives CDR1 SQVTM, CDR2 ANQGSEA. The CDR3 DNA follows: TGCAGCGTTAGACCCCGGGAAGGCGGCTACACCTTC. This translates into CSVRPREGGYTF. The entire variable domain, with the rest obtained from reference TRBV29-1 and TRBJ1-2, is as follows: SAVISQKPSRDICQRGTSLTIQCQVDSQVTMMFWYRQQPGQSLTLIATANQGSEATYESGFVIDKFPISRPNLTFSTLTVSNMSPEDSSIYLCSVRPREGGYTFGSGTRLTVV.

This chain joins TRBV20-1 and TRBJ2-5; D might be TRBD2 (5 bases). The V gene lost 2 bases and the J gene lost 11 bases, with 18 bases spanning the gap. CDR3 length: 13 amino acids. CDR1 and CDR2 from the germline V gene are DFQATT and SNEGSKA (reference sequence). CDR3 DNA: TGCAGTGCTAGATCTCCCTCTACGTGGGAGCAGTACTTC. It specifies CSARSPSTWEQYF.

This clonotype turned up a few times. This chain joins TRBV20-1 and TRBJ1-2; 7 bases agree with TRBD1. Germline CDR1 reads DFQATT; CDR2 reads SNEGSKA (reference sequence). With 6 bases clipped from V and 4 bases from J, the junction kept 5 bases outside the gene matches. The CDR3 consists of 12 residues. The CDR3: CSASRGIYGYTF. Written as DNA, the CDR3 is TGCAGTGCCAGCAGGGGGATCTATGGCTACACCTTC.

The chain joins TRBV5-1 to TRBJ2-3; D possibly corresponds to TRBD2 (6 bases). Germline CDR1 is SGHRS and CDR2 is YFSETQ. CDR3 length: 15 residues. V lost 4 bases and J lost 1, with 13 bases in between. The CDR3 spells CASSPSRGGTDTQYF. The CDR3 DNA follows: TGCGCCAGCAGCCCCTCCCGCGGGGGCACAGATACGCAGTATTTT.

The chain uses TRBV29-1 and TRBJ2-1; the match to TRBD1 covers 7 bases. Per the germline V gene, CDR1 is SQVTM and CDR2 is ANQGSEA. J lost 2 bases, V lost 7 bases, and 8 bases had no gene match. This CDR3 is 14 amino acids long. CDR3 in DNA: TGCAGCGGCTCCGACAGGGCCGCCTACAATGAGCAGTTCTTC. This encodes CSGSDRAAYNEQFF.

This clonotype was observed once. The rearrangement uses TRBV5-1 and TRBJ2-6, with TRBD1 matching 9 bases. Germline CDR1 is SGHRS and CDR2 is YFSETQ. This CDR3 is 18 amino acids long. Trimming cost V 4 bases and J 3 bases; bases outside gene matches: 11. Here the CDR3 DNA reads TGCGCCAGCAGCGGGGGGACAGGGACGAGTATTGGGGCCAACGTCCTGACTTTC. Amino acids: CASSGGTGTSIGANVLTF.

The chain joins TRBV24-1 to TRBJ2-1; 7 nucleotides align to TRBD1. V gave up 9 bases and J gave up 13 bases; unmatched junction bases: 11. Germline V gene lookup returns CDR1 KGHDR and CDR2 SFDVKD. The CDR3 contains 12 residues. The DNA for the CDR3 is TGTGCCACCGGGACAGATATAGGGACCCAGTTCTTC. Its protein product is CATGTDIGTQFF.

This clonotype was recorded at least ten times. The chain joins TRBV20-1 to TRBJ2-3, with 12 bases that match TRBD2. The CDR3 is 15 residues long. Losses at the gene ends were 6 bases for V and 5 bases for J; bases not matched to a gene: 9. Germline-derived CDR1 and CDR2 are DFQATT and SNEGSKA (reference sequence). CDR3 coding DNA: TGCAGTGCACCGTCTAGCGGGAGGGCCGAAGATACGCAGTATTTT. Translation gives CSAPSSGRAEDTQYF.

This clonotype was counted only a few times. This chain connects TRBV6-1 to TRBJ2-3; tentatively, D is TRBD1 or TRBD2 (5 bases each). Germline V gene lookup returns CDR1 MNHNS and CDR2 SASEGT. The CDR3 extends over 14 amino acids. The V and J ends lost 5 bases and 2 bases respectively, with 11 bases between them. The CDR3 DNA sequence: TGTGCCAGCAGTCGGGACCCTAACACAGATACGCAGTATTTT. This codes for CASSRDPNTDTQYF.

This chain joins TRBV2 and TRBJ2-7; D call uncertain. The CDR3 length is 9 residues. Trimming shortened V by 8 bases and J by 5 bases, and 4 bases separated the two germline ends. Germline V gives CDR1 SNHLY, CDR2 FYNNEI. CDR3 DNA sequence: TGTGCCAGCGGGAACGAGCAGTACTTC. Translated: CASGNEQYF.

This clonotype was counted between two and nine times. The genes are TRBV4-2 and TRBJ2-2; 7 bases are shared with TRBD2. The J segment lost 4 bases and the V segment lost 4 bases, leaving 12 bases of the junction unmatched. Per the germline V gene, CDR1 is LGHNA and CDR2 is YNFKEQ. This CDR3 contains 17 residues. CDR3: CASSPGLGGSSTGELFF. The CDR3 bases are TGTGCCAGCAGCCCCGGGCTAGGCGGGAGCTCCACCGGGGAGCTGTTTTTT.

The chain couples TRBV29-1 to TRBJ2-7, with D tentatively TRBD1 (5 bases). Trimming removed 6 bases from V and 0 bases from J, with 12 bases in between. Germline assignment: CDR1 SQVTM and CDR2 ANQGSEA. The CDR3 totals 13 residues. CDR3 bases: TGCAGCGTCCATGGGGCAGCCTCCTACGAGCAGTACTTC. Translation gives CSVHGAASYEQYF.

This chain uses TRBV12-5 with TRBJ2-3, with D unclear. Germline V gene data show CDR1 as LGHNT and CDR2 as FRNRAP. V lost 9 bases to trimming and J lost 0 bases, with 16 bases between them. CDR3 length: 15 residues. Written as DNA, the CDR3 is TGTGCTAGCCCCCCTCCTTTAGCTAGCACAGATACGCAGTATTTT. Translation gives CASPPPLASTDTQYF.

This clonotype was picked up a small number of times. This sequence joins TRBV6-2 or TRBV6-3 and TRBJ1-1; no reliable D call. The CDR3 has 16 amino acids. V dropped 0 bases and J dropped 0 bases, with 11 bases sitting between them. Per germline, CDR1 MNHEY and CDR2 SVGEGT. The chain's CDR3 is CASSYSSGQLNTEAFF. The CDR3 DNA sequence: TGTGCCAGCAGTTACTCGTCAGGTCAGTTGAACACTGAAGCTTTCTTT.

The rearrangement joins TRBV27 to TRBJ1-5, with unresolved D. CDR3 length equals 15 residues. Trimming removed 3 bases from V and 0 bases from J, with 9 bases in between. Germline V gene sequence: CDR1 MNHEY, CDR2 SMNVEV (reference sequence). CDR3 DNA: TGTGCCAGCAGTTTCCTGACGGATAGCAATCAGCCCCAGCATTTT. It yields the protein CASSFLTDSNQPQHF.

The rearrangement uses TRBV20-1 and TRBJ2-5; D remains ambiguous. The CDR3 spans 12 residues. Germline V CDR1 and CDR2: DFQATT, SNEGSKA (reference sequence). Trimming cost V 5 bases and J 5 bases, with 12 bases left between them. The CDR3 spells CSAAWVGETQYF. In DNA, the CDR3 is TGCAGTGCTGCGTGGGTTGGCGAGACCCAGTACTTC.

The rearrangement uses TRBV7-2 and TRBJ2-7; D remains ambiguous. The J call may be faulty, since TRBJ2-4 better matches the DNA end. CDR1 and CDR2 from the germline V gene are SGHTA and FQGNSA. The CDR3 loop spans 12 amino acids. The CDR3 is CASSPSANIQYF. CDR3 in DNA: TGTGCCAGCAGCCCAAGCGCAAACATTCAGTACTTC.

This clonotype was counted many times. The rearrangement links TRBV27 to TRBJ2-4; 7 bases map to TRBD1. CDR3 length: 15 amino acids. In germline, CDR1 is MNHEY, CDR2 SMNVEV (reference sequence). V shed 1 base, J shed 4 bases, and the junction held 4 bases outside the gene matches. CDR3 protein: CASSLFGTEKNIQYF. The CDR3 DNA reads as TGTGCCAGCAGTTTATTCGGGACAGAGAAAAACATTCAGTACTTC.

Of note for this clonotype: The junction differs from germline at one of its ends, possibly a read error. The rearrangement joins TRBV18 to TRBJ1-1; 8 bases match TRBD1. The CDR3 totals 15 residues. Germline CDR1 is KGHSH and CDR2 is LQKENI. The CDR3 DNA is TGTGCCAGCTCACGGGACAGGTTGATGAACACCGAAGCTTTCTTT. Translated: CASSRDRLMNTEAFF. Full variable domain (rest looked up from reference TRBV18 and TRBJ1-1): NAGVMQNPRHLVRRRGQEARLRCSPMKGHSHVYWYRQLPEEGLKFMVYLQKENIIDESGMPKERFSAEFPKEGPSILRIQQVVRGDSAAYFCASSRDRLMNTEAFFGQGTRLTVV.

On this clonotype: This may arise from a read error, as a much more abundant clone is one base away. CDR3 sequence: CSASSSGSYPYEQFF. The DNA of the CDR3 is TGCAGTGCTAGCTCTAGCGGGAGTTACCCCTACGAGCAGTTCTTC. The chain carries TRBV20-1 and TRBJ2-1; TRBD2 matches 10 bases. CDR1 and CDR2 from the germline V gene are DFQATT and SNEGSKA (reference sequence). CDR3 size: 15 residues. Unmatched junction bases numbered 12, after V lost 3 bases and J lost 10 bases.

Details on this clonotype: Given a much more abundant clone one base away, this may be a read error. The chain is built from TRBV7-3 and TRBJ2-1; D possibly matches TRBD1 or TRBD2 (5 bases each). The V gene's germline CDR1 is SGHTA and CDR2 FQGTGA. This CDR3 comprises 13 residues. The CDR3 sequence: CTSSPGRNNEQFF. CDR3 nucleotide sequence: TGTACCAGCTCCCCGGGGCGGAACAATGAGCAGTTCTTC.

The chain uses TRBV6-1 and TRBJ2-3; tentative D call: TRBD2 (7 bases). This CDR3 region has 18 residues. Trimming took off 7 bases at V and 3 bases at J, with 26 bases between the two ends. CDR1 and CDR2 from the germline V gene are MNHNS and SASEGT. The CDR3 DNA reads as TGTGCCAGCACCCAAAGGGGGATGAGCGGGAAAATAACAGATACGCAGTATTTT. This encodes CASTQRGMSGKITDTQYF.

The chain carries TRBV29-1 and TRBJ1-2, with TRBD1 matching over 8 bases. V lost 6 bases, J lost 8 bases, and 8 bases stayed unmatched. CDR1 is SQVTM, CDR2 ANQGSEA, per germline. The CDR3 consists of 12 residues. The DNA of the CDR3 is TGCAGCGTAGGACAGGGAACTCGCGGCTACACCTTC. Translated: CSVGQGTRGYTF.

The CDR3 region has the DNA TGTGCCAGCGGCACTGACAGGGGAGGGGAGACCCAGTACTTC. It yields the protein CASGTDRGGETQYF. The V gene is TRBV7-9, the J gene TRBJ2-5; perhaps TRBD1 as D (8 bases). CDR1 and CDR2 from the germline V gene are SEHNR and FQNEAQ (reference sequence). The CDR3 has 14 residues. V was shortened by 8 bases and J by 5 bases, with 18 bases between the two germline ends.